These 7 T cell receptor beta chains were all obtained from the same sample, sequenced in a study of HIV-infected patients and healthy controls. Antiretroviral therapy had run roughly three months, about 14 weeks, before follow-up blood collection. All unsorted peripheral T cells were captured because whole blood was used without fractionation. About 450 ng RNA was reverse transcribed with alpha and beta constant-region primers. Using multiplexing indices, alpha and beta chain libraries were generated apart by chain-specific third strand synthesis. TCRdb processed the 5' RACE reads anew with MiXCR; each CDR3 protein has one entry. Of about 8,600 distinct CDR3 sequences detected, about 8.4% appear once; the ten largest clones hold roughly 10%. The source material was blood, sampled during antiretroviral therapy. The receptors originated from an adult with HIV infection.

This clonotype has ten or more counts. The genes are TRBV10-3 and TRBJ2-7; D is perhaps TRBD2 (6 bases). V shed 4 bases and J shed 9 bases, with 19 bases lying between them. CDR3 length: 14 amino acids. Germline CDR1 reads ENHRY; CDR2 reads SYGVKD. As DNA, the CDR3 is TGTGCCATCAGTGCCTCTGGAGGGGCTCGTAGGCAGTACTTC. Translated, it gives CAISASGGARRQYF.

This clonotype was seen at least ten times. The CDR3 is CASGLSRTGYSYEQYF. The CDR3, as DNA: TGTGCCAGCGGACTGTCCAGGACAGGGTACTCCTACGAGCAGTACTTC. This chain links TRBV28 with TRBJ2-7; 8 nucleotides match TRBD1. Trimming at V came to 8 bases and at J to 0 bases, leaving 12 bases not matched to a gene. The CDR3 sequence is 16 residues long. The germline gives CDR1 MDHEN, CDR2 SYDVKM.

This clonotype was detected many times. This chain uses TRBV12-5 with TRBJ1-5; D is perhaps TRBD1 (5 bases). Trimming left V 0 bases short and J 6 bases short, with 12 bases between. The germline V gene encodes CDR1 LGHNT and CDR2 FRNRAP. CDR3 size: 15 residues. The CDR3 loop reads CASGLVSGYFQPQHF. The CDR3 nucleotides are TGTGCTAGTGGTTTGGTATCAGGGTATTTTCAGCCCCAGCATTTT.

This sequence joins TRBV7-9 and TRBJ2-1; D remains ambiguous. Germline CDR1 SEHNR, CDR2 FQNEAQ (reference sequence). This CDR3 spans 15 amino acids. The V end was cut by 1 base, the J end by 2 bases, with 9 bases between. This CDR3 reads CASSLGVAAYNEQFF. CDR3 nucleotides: TGTGCCAGCAGCTTAGGGGTAGCCGCCTACAATGAGCAGTTCTTC.

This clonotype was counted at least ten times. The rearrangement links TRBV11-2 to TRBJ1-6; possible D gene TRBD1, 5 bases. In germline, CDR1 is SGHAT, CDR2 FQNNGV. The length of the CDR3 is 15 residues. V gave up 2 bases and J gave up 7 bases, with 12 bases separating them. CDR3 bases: TGTGCCAGCAGCTTATCCCCAGGGCTCAATTCACCCCTCCACTTT. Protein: CASSLSPGLNSPLHF.

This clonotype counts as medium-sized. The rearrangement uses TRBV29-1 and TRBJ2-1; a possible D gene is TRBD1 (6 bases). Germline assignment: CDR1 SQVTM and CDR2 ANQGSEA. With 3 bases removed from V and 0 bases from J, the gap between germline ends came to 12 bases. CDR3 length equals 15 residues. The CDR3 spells CSVEGQGSSYNEQFF. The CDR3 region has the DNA TGCAGCGTTGAGGGGCAGGGGAGCTCCTACAATGAGCAGTTCTTC.

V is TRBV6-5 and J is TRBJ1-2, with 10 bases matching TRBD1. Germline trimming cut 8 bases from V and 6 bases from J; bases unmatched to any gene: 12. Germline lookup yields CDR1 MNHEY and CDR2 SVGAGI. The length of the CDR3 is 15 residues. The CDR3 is CASFRDRGLSDGYTF. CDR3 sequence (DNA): TGTGCCAGCTTCCGGGACAGGGGTTTATCTGATGGCTACACCTTC.